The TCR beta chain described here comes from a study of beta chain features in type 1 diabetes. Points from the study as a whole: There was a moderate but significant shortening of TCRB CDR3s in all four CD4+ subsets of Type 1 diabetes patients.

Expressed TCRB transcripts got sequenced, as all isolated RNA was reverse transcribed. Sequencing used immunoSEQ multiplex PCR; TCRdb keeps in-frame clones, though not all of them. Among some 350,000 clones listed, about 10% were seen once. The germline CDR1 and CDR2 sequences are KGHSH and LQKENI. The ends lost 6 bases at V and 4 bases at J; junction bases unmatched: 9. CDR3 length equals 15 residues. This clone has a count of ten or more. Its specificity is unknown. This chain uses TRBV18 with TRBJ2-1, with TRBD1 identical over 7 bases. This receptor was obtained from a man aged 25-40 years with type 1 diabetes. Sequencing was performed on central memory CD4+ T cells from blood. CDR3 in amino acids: CASSRQSQGYNEQFF. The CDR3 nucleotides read TGTGCCAGCTCCCGACAATCACAGGGGTACAATGAGCAGTTCTTC.